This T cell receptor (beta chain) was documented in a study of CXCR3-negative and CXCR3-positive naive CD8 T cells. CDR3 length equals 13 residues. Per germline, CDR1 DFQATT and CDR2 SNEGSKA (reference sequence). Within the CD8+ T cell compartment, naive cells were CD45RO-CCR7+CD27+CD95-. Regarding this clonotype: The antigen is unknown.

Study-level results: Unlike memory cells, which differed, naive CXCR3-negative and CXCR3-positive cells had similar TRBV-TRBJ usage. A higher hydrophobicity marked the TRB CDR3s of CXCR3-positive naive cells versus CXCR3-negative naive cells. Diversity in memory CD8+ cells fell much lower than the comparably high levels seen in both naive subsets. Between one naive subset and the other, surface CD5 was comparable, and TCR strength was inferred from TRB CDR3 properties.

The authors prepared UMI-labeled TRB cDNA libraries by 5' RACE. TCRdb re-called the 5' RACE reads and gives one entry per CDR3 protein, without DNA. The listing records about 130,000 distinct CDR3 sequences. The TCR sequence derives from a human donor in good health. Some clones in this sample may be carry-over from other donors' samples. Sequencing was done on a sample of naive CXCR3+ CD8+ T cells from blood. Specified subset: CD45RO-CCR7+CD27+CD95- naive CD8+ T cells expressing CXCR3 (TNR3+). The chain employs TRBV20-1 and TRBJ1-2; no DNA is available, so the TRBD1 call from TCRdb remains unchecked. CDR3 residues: CSAPTGIVYGYTF.